Shown below are 19 T cell receptor beta chains from a single sample sequenced in a study of response to subunit inactivated influenza vaccine. TCRdb passed the RT-PCR reads through MiXCR, listing each CDR3 protein once. The table includes roughly 620,000 distinct CDR3 sequences, 10% to 12% detected once. These same data were also listed under a study on T cells expressing NK-cell markers. That report adds: It was by 5'RACE template switching with UMIs that TCR beta cDNA was made.

Sequences were derived from PBMCs from blood, sampled on the day of vaccination. The receptors were gathered from a man aged 50 to 60 who received an inactivated influenza vaccine.

This clonotype was seen more than once but under ten times. The chain couples TRBV12-3 or TRBV12-4 to TRBJ2-3, with D tentatively TRBD2 (5 bases). The CDR3 has 16 residues. Trimming removed 4 bases from V and 3 bases from J, with 17 bases in between. CDR3 sequence: CASSSTARTGTDTQYF. The DNA for the CDR3 is TGTGCCAGCAGTTCGACGGCCAGGACGGGGACAGATACGCAGTATTTT.

The V call is TRBV12-3 or TRBV12-4, the J call TRBJ2-7; possible D gene TRBD1, 6 bases. V was pared by 5 bases and J by 3 bases, with 14 bases between. The CDR3 is 14 amino acids. The CDR3 nucleotides read TGTGCCAGCAGTATCCGGGACACATTCTACGAGCAGTACTTC. This sequence encodes CASSIRDTFYEQYF.

There are a few counts of this clonotype. This sequence joins TRBV14 and TRBJ2-7; tentatively, D is TRBD1 (6 bases). Germline values: CDR1 SGHDN, CDR2 FVKESK. The CDR3 sequence is 14 residues long. V was pared by 5 bases and J by 5 bases, with 16 bases between. CDR3 sequence: CASSSRQVGHEQYF. The CDR3 DNA is TGTGCCAGCAGCTCCCGACAGGTTGGTCACGAGCAGTACTTC.

This clonotype was seen more than once but under ten times. The V call is TRBV12-3 or TRBV12-4, the J call TRBJ2-7; D unresolved. Trimming stripped 3 bases from V and 3 bases from J, with 12 bases between. The CDR3 has 14 amino acids. The CDR3 sequence: CASSFNGRIYEQYF. CDR3 sequence (DNA): TGTGCCAGCAGTTTCAACGGCAGAATCTACGAGCAGTACTTC.

Many counts were recorded for this clonotype. V gene TRBV6-2 or TRBV6-3 combines with J gene TRBJ2-7; TRBD1 agrees at 8 bases. From germline, CDR1 is MNHEY and CDR2 SVGEGT. This CDR3 region has 15 residues. Trimming at V came to 2 bases and at J to 5 bases, leaving 8 bases not matched to a gene. The CDR3 reads CASSYVWTGFNEQYF. The CDR3 bases are TGTGCCAGCAGTTACGTTTGGACAGGGTTCAACGAGCAGTACTTC.

This clonotype was counted ten times or more. The chain has TRBV6-5 and TRBJ2-6; the D gene is possibly TRBD1 (5 bases). The CDR3 is 15 amino acids. V was trimmed by 2 bases and J by 5 bases, leaving 10 bases between them. CDR1 and CDR2 (germline): MNHEY, SVGAGI. CDR3 in DNA: TGTGCCAGCAGTTACAGGGGTTCCTGGGCCAACGTCCTGACTTTC. It translates to CASSYRGSWANVLTF.

The CDR3 here is CASSSGRTETQYF. The CDR3 DNA sequence: TGTGCCAGCAGTAGCGGGAGAACAGAGACCCAGTACTTC. The V gene is TRBV12-3 or TRBV12-4, the J gene TRBJ2-5; TRBD2 aligns across 8 bases. CDR3 length: 13 amino acids. V gave up 5 bases and J gave up 4 bases; unmatched junction bases: 3.

This rearrangement joins TRBV7-2 to TRBJ2-7; TRBD1 matches 10 bases. CDR1 is SGHTA, CDR2 FQGNSA, per germline. This CDR3 comprises 16 residues. J gave up 3 bases and V 0 bases, and 5 bases lay outside the gene matches. The CDR3 DNA reads TGTGCCAGCAGCTTAGCCGGACAGGGGGGATTCTACGAGCAGTACTTC. As protein: CASSLAGQGGFYEQYF.

This clonotype was recorded a few times. The chain has TRBV12-3 or TRBV12-4 and TRBJ2-7, with TRBD2 matching 14 bases. With 5 bases clipped from V and 2 bases from J, the junction kept 11 bases outside the gene matches. The CDR3 is 18 residues long. The CDR3 region has the DNA TGTGCCAGCAGTAACAAGGGACTAGCGGGGGTCAAGGCCTACGAGCAGTACTTC. Protein sequence: CASSNKGLAGVKAYEQYF.

In its sample, this clonotype was seen many times. V gene TRBV2 combines with J gene TRBJ2-7, with D perhaps matching TRBD1 (5 bases). V was pared by 7 bases and J by 2 bases, with 15 bases between. This CDR3 has 14 residues. Per germline, CDR1 SNHLY and CDR2 FYNNEI. The CDR3 sequence: CASKGAGSTYEQYF. CDR3 in DNA: TGTGCCAGCAAAGGGGCAGGGTCCACCTACGAGCAGTACTTC.

The chain couples TRBV6-1 to TRBJ2-5; D gene uncertain. Deletions cut 2 bases from V and 5 bases from J, with 6 bases between. The CDR3 runs to 12 residues. In germline, CDR1 is MNHNS, CDR2 SASEGT. The CDR3 region is CASSERVETQYF. CDR3 in DNA: TGTGCCAGCAGTGAAAGAGTTGAGACCCAGTACTTC.

V and J are TRBV10-3 and TRBJ2-5, with 8 bases matching TRBD1. Germline V gene data show CDR1 as ENHRY and CDR2 as SYGVKD. This CDR3 region has 13 residues. V trimming: 6 bases; J trimming: 4 bases; junction bases outside the gene matches: 4. The CDR3 protein is CAIRAGTGETQYF. Here the CDR3 DNA reads TGTGCCATCAGGGCCGGGACAGGAGAGACCCAGTACTTC.

The chain carries TRBV5-1 and TRBJ2-7; TRBD2 agrees at 7 bases. This CDR3 comprises 15 residues. V shed 4 bases, J shed 4 bases, and the junction held 11 bases outside the gene matches. Germline values: CDR1 SGHRS, CDR2 YFSETQ. The CDR3 spells CASSAGTTRGYEQYF. CDR3 sequence (DNA): TGCGCCAGCAGCGCCGGGACTACCAGAGGGTACGAGCAGTACTTC. Full variable domain (remainder filled in from reference TRBV5-1 and TRBJ2-7): KAGVTQTPRYLIKTRGQQVTLSCSPISGHRSVSWYQQTPGQGLQFLFEYFSETQRNKGNFPGRFSGRQFSNSRSEMNVSTLELGDSALYLCASSAGTTRGYEQYFGPGTRLTVT.

The V gene is TRBV11-2, the J gene TRBJ2-7; D is undetermined. CDR3 length equals 14 residues. The germline CDR1 and CDR2 sequences are SGHAT and FQNNGV. Between the trimmed V and J ends, which lost 2 bases and 0 bases, there was a span of 8 bases. The CDR3 region is CASSLFGPSYEQYF. Written as DNA, the CDR3 is TGTGCCAGCAGCTTATTCGGACCCTCCTACGAGCAGTACTTC.

On this clonotype itself: The junction does not match germline at one end; this may be a read error. V usage is TRBV7-7 and J usage is TRBJ2-5; 16 bases are a match to TRBD2. The CDR3 loop spans 16 amino acids. CDR1 is SSHAT, CDR2 FNYEAQ, per germline (reference sequence). CDR3 nucleotides: TGTGCTAGCAGCTTGGGACTAGCGGGGGGGAAAGAGACCCAGTACTTC. It is translated as CASSLGLAGGKETQYF.

The chain carries TRBV28 and TRBJ1-3, with D unresolved. The germline CDR1 and CDR2 sequences are MDHEN and SYDVKM. V was pared by 9 bases and J by 2 bases, with 14 bases between. The CDR3 has 14 amino acids. CDR3 sequence: CASGQILTGNTIYF. DNA for the CDR3: TGTGCCAGTGGGCAAATCCTCACTGGAAACACCATATATTTT.

The J gene is TRBJ2-1, the V gene TRBV20-1; tentatively, D is TRBD1 (6 bases). The CDR3 loop spans 15 amino acids. V was clipped by 5 bases and J by 0 bases, with 14 bases between them. Germline V gene lookup returns CDR1 DFQATT and CDR2 SNEGSKA (reference sequence). The CDR3: CSAPQTGRSYNEQFF. The CDR3 nucleotides read TGCAGTGCTCCTCAGACAGGCCGCTCCTACAATGAGCAGTTCTTC.

The J gene is TRBJ2-1, the V gene TRBV4-2, with D tentatively TRBD2 (7 bases). The V and J ends lost 4 bases and 7 bases respectively, with 26 bases between them. Germline assignment: CDR1 LGHNA and CDR2 YNFKEQ. The CDR3 length is 18 residues. As DNA, the CDR3 is TGTGCCAGCAGCCGGGCGTGGGGGCGGGGAGGGAGCTCAAATGAGCAGTTCTTC. Its protein product is CASSRAWGRGGSSNEQFF.

This clonotype has just a few counts. The chain recombines TRBV5-1 with TRBJ1-5, with TRBD1 matching 8 bases. Per the germline V gene, CDR1 is SGHRS and CDR2 is YFSETQ. The trim removed 4 bases at V and 1 base at J, leaving 4 bases unmatched. The length of the CDR3 is 15 residues. CDR3 DNA: TGCGCCAGCAGCGTACAGGGGGGCAGCAATCAGCCCCAGCATTTT. Amino acids: CASSVQGGSNQPQHF.